This TCR beta chain was obtained from a study of T cell changes during pregnancy in multiple sclerosis. The protocol was immunoSEQ multiplex PCR, while the TCRdb copy is restricted to in-frame clones and leaves out a portion. Of about 80,000 clones in the sample, about 92% are singletons; the top ten hold 2.6%. The material was peripheral blood, obtained after pregnancy. This TCR was sampled from a female donor in good health, enrolled as a control in a pregnancy study.

The CDR3 DNA follows: TGTGCCAGCAGCCCCTTCACTTCCGGGGAAAAACTGTTTTTT. Its protein is CASSPFTSGEKLFF. This chain uses TRBV7-9 with TRBJ1-4; D ambiguous. Germline CDR1 and CDR2: SEHNR and FQNEAQ (reference sequence). Trimming shortened V by 5 bases and J by 8 bases, and 15 bases separated the two germline ends. The CDR3 has 14 amino acids.